This T cell receptor beta chain emerged from a study of cytomegalovirus exposure and HLA in healthy donors. On the study more broadly: The platform used for the 120 validation repertoires matched that of the approximately 670 first-cohort repertoires, a later analysis reported. Study-level findings and limits: Whilst most TCR sequences proved rare, a subset of public TCRs occurred across many donors.

Regarding this clone: The target antigen is unknown.

TCRdb's table, derived via immunoSEQ multiplex PCR, lists solely in-frame clones and lacks some. The data show about 200,000 clones, roughly 84% seen once. CDR3 length: 14 residues. CDR1 and CDR2 from the germline V gene are SNHLY and FYNNEI. Trimming removed 3 bases from V and 5 bases from J, with 12 bases in between. This TCR was sampled from a woman under 30 in good health and CMV-seropositive. V is TRBV2 and J is TRBJ2-3, with TRBD2 as a possible D gene (5 bases). The sample consisted of PBMCs. In DNA, the CDR3 is TGTGCCAGCAGTGAGGGAGAAGGGTTAGATACGCAGTATTTT. It codes for CASSEGEGLDTQYF.